This T cell receptor beta chain was sequenced in a study of post-analysis software for immune sequencing data. On the study more broadly: Relapsing-remitting, secondary progressive and progressive-relapsing forms of multiple sclerosis all featured among disease courses.

Prepared TCR beta cDNA libraries contained unique molecular identifiers. TCRdb called the PCR reads again in MiXCR, with one record for every CDR3 protein. The data contain fewer than 850,000 distinct CDR3 sequences, 25% to 30% of them singletons. The study's findings and limits: Versus controls, multiple sclerosis patients showed significantly lower diversity (normalized Chao1). F measure showed strong co-clustering of same-batch samples.

This clonotype was counted a few times. The target antigen is unknown. This sequence was found in a girl aged 10 to 17 with multiple sclerosis. Sequencing used blood.

This CDR3 is CSVGNYSNQPQHF. For the CDR3, the DNA is TGCAGCGTGGGAAACTATAGCAATCAGCCCCAGCATTTT. The chain links TRBV29-1 to TRBJ1-5, with D uncertain. Germline CDR1 SQVTM, CDR2 ANQGSEA. Between the trimmed V and J ends, which lost 6 bases and 0 bases, there was a span of 9 bases. The CDR3 sequence is 13 residues long.